Listed here are 9 T cell receptor beta chains from one sample, sequenced in a study of cytomegalovirus exposure and HLA in healthy donors. The study ran its PCR with 60 Vbeta and 13 Jbeta primers. Generated by immunoSEQ multiplex PCR, the TCRdb table keeps only in-frame clones and is missing some. This sample has under 200,000 clones, with about 72% found just once. The sequenced sample was PBMCs. These receptors all come from a man in his fifties or sixties in good health and CMV-seropositive.

The V and J genes are TRBV7-3 and TRBJ2-1, with 16 positions matching TRBD2. The CDR3 totals 19 residues. V was pared by 0 bases and J by 6 bases, with 8 bases of the junction left unmatched. The germline V gene has CDR1 SGHTA and CDR2 FQGTGA. This CDR3 is CASSLTLGTSGGAANEQFF. In DNA form, the CDR3 reads TGTGCCAGCAGCTTAACCCTAGGGACTAGCGGGGGGGCCGCCAATGAGCAGTTCTTC. Full variable domain (outside the CDR3, taken from reference TRBV7-3 and TRBJ2-1): GAGVSQTPSNKVTEKGKYVELRCDPISGHTALYWYRQSLGQGPEFLIYFQGTGAADDSGLPNDRFFAVRPEGSVSTLKIQRTERGDSAVYLCASSLTLGTSGGAANEQFFGPGTRLTVL.

V is TRBV7-9 and J is TRBJ2-1; D gene ambiguous. Trimming pared 1 base from V and 4 bases from J, leaving 8 bases between. The length of the CDR3 is 14 residues. The germline V gene has CDR1 SEHNR and CDR2 FQNEAQ (reference sequence). The CDR3 sequence: CASSLEWPYNEQFF. CDR3 coding DNA: TGTGCCAGCAGCTTAGAATGGCCGTACAATGAGCAGTTCTTC. The whole variable domain, remainder taken from reference TRBV7-9 and TRBJ2-1, is DTGVSQNPRHKITKRGQNVTFRCDPISEHNRLYWYRQTLGQGPEFLTYFQNEAQLEKSRLLSDRFSAERPKGSFSTLEIQRTEQGDSAMYLCASSLEWPYNEQFFGPGTRLTVL.

The CDR3 protein is CASSPPGGVARNEQFF. For the CDR3, the DNA is TGTGCCAGCAGCCCCCCCGGGGGGGTGGCTAGGAATGAGCAGTTCTTC. The genes are TRBV7-6 and TRBJ2-1, with 8 bases aligning to TRBD2. Germline CDR1 reads SGHVS; CDR2 reads FNYEAQ. The CDR3 has 16 residues. V was clipped by 5 bases and J by 7 bases; unmatched bases: 13.

The V gene is TRBV10-3, the J gene TRBJ2-4; 7 nucleotides line up with TRBD2. The V gene's germline CDR1 is ENHRY and CDR2 SYGVKD. There are 16 residues in the CDR3. Trimming removed 3 bases from V and 7 bases from J; junction bases left unmatched: 12. In DNA form, the CDR3 reads TGTGCCATCAGTGAAAGGGAGGGGACCCTCGGGAACATTCAGTACTTC. Encoded protein: CAISEREGTLGNIQYF.

The rearrangement uses TRBV6-5 and TRBJ2-2; a possible D gene is TRBD2 (6 bases). The CDR3 loop spans 13 amino acids. Trimming pared 8 bases from V and 4 bases from J, leaving 11 bases between. Germline CDR1 MNHEY, CDR2 SVGAGI. Here the CDR3 DNA reads TGTGCCAGCCGGGACTTTTTCACCGGGGAGCTGTTTTTT. Amino acids: CASRDFFTGELFF.

As DNA, the CDR3 is TGTGCCAGCAGCTTAGGCCAGGGGGCTGGGGCCAACGTCCTGACTTTC. Translated: CASSLGQGAGANVLTF. The J gene is TRBJ2-6, the V gene TRBV7-8, with TRBD1 matching 7 bases. With V trimmed by 1 base and J by 2 bases, 2 bases remained unmatched. The CDR3 is 16 residues long. Germline V lookup: CDR1 SGHVS, CDR2 FQNEAQ.

The chain is built from TRBV25-1 and TRBJ2-1; 12 nucleotides line up with TRBD2. CDR3 size: 17 residues. Germline lookup yields CDR1 MGHDK and CDR2 SYGVNS. The ends lost 2 bases at V and 12 bases at J; junction bases unmatched: 14. This chain's CDR3 is CASSEGVRLAGERGQFF. The DNA for the CDR3 is TGTGCCAGCAGTGAAGGTGTTAGACTAGCGGGGGAAAGGGGGCAGTTCTTC.

About this clone: Since no conserved phenylalanine or tryptophan closes the CDR3, a read error is the likely cause. It is unclear where the CDR3 begins or ends on the DNA, so no DNA is shown, and the CDR3 is as TCRdb lists it. This chain links TRBV10-1 with TRBJ2-7; TRBD2 is the table's D call, not checked against the DNA. The germline V gene encodes CDR1 WNHNN and CDR2 SYGVQD (reference sequence). Both ends counted, the CDR3 spans 17 residues. The CDR3 reads CASPSRLMSGGILQAVI.

This rearrangement joins TRBV11-3 to TRBJ1-3; D remains ambiguous. Germline V gene data show CDR1 as SGHNT and CDR2 as YENEEA. The CDR3 runs to 15 residues. Trimming left V 9 bases short and J 0 bases short, with 15 bases between. The CDR3 sequence is CARRYPVSSGNTIYF. The CDR3 DNA reads as TGTGCCAGGCGATACCCCGTAAGCTCTGGAAACACCATATATTTT.